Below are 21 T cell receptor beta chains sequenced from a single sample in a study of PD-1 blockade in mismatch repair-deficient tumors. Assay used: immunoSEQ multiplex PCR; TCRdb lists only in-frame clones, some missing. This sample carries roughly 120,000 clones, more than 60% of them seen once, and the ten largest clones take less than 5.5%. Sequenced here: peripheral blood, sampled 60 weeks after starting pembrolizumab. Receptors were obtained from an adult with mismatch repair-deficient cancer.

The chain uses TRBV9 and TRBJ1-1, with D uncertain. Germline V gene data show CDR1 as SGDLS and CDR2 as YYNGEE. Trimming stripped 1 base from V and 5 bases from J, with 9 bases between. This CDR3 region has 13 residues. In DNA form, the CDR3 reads TGTGCCAGCAGCGTAATTCTCAGAACTGAAGCTTTCTTT. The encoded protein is CASSVILRTEAFF.

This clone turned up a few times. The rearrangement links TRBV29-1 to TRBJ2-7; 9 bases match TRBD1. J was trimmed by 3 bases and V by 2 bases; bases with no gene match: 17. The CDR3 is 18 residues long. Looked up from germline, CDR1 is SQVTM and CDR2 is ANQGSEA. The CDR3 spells CSVERMVVGTGLNYEQYF. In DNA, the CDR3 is TGCAGCGTTGAAAGGATGGTGGTAGGGACAGGGTTAAACTACGAGCAGTACTTC.

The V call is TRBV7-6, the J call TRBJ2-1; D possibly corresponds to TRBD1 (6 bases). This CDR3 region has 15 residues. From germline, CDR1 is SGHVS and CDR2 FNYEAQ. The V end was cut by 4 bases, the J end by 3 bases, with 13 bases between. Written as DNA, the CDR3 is TGTGCCAGCAGCTCCACCGGACAGTTCTACAATGAGCAGTTCTTC. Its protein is CASSSTGQFYNEQFF.

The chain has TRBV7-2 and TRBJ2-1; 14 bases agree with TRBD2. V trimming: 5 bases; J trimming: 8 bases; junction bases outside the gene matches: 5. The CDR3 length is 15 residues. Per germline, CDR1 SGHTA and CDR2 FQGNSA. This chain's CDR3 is CASSPGLAGEHEQFF. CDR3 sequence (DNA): TGTGCCAGCAGCCCGGGACTAGCGGGAGAGCATGAGCAGTTCTTC.

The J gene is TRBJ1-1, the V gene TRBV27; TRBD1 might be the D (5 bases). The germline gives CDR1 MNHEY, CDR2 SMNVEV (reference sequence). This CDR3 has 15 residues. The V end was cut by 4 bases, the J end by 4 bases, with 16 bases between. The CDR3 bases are TGTGCCAGCAGTTCGAAATCATGGAGGGGCACTGAAGCTTTCTTT. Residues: CASSSKSWRGTEAFF.

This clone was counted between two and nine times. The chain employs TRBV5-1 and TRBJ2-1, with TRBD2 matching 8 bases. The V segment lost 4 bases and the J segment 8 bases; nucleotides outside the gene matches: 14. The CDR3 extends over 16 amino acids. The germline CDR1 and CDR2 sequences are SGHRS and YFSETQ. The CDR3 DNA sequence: TGCGCCAGCAGCCTGAGTTCCGGGAGGGGATTTGATGAGCAGTTCTTC. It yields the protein CASSLSSGRGFDEQFF.

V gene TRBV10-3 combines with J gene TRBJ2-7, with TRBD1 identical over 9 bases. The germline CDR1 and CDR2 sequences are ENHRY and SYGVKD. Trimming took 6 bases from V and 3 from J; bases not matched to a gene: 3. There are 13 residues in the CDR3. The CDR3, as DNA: TGTGCCATCAGAGGACAGGGGAACTACGAGCAGTACTTC. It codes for CAIRGQGNYEQYF.

The CDR3 coding sequence is TGCGCCAGCAGCCGAGAGGGTAGCACTGAAGCTTTCTTT. Amino acids: CASSREGSTEAFF. The V call is TRBV4-1, the J call TRBJ1-1; D uncertain. Germline loops: CDR1 MGHRA, CDR2 YSYEKL. The CDR3 length is 13 residues. With 4 bases removed from V and 4 bases from J, the gap between germline ends came to 10 bases.

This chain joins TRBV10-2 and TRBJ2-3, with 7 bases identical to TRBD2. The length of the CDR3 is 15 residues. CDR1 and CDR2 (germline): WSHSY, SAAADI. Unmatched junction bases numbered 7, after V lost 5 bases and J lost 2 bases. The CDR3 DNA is TGCGCCAGCAGTCGGGACTATATCCTCACAGATACGCAGTATTTT. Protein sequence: CASSRDYILTDTQYF.

CDR3 DNA sequence: TGCGCCAGCAGGCAGACCTGGGAAATGAACACTGAAGCTTTCTTT. This sequence encodes CASRQTWEMNTEAFF. The chain links TRBV23-1 to TRBJ1-1; D is uncertain. TRBV23-1 is reported as an ORF; its role is uncertain. V lost 6 bases, J lost 0 bases, and 14 bases lay in between. CDR3 length: 15 residues.

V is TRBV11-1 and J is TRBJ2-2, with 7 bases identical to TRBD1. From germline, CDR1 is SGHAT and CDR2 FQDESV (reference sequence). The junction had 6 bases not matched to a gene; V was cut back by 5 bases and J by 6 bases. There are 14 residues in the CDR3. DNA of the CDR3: TGTGCCAGCAGCGCCCGACAGGGAGCCGGGGAGCTGTTTTTT. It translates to CASSARQGAGELFF.

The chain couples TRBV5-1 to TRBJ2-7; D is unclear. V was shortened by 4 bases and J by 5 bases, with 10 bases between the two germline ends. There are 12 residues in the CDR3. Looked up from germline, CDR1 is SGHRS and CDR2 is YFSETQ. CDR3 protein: CASSHEGNEQYF. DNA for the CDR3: TGCGCCAGCAGCCATGAAGGGAACGAGCAGTACTTC.

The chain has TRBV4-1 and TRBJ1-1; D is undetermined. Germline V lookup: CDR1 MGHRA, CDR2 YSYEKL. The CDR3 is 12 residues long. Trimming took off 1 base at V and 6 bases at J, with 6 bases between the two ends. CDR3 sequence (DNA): TGCGCCAGCAGCCAAGGTTATGCTGAAGCTTTCTTT. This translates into CASSQGYAEAFF.

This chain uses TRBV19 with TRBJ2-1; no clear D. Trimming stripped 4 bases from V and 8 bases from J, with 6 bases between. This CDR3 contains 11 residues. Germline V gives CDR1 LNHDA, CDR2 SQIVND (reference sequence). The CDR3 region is CASSTGYEQFF. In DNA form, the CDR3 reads TGTGCCAGTAGTACGGGTTATGAGCAGTTCTTC.

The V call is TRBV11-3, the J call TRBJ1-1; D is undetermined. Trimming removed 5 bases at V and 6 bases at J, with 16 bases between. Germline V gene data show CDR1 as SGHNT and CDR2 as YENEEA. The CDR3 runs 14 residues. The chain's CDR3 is CASSRTPSYPEAFF. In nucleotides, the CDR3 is TGTGCCAGCAGCAGGACGCCCAGCTATCCTGAAGCTTTCTTT.

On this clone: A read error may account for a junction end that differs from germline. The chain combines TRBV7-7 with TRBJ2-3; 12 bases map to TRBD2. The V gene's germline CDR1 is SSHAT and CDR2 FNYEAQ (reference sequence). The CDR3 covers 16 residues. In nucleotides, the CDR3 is TGTGCTAGCAGCCCGACTAGCGGGAGTATCGCAGATACGCAGTATTTT. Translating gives CASSPTSGSIADTQYF.

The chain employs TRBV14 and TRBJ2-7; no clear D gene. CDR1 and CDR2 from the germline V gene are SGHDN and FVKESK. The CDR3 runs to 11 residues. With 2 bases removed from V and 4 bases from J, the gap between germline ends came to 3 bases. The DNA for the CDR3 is TGTGCCAGCAGCCAAACATACGAGCAGTACTTC. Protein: CASSQTYEQYF.

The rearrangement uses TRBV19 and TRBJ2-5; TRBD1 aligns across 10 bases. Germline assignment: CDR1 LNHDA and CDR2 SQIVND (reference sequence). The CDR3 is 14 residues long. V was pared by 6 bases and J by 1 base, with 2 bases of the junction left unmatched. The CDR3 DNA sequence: TGTGCCAGTAGGGACAGGGGGGTCCAAGAGACCCAGTACTTC. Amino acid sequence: CASRDRGVQETQYF.

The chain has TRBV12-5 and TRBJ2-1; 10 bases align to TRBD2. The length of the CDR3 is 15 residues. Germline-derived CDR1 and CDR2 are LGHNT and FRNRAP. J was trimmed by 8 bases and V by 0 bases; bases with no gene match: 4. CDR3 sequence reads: CASGLVAGGSDEQFF. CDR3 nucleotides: TGTGCTAGTGGTTTGGTAGCGGGAGGGTCTGATGAGCAGTTCTTC.

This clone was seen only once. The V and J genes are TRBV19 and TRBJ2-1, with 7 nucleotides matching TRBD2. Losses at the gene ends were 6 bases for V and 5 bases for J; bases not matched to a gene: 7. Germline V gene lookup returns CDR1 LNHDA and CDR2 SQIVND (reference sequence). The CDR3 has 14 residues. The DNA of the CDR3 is TGTGCCAGTAGGGGGAGGGGAGACGACAATGAGCAGTTCTTC. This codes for CASRGRGDDNEQFF.

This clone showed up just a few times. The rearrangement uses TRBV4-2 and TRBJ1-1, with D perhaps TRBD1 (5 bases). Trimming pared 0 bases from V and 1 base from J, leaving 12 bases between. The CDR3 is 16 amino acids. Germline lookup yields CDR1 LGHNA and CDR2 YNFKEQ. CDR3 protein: CASSQEAEGPNTEAFF. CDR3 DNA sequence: TGTGCCAGCAGCCAAGAAGCGGAGGGACCGAACACTGAAGCTTTCTTT.